This passage covers 16 T cell receptor beta chains from one sample sequenced in a study of blood T cell repertoires in COVID-19. TCRdb's copy holds only in-frame clones and misses some; the assay was immunoSEQ multiplex PCR. The sample gives around 150,000 clones, roughly four fifths of which show up once; about 3.4% is in the top ten. Sequenced sample: PBMCs or T cells enriched from blood (not recorded which). The receptors come from a woman in her fifties or sixties with acute COVID-19.

This clone was detected once. The chain links TRBV19 to TRBJ1-2; perhaps TRBD1 as D (6 bases). The CDR3 has 14 amino acids. In germline, CDR1 is LNHDA, CDR2 SQIVND (reference sequence). V gave up 3 bases and J gave up 4 bases, with 12 bases separating them. CDR3 loop: CASSIVTGLYGYTF. CDR3 nucleotide sequence: TGTGCCAGTAGTATTGTAACAGGGCTCTATGGCTACACCTTC.

This clone was seen a handful of times. The chain combines TRBV9 with TRBJ2-5; 9 bases line up with TRBD2. The length of the CDR3 is 16 residues. Losses at the gene ends were 3 bases for V and 4 bases for J; bases not matched to a gene: 10. The germline CDR1 and CDR2 sequences are SGDLS and YYNGEE. CDR3 residues: CASSGGSSGRSETQYF. CDR3 nucleotides: TGTGCCAGCAGCGGAGGGAGTAGCGGGAGATCAGAGACCCAGTACTTC.

The chain recombines TRBV7-2 with TRBJ2-7, with 8 bases fitting TRBD2. In germline, CDR1 is SGHTA, CDR2 FQGNSA. V gave up 2 bases and J gave up 5 bases; unmatched junction bases: 8. This CDR3 region has 15 residues. This chain's CDR3 is CASSLRAGAIHEQYF. In nucleotides, the CDR3 is TGTGCCAGCAGCTTAAGAGCGGGAGCTATCCACGAGCAGTACTTC. Combining the CDR3 with reference TRBV7-2 and TRBJ2-7 gives the whole variable domain GAGVSQSPSNKVTEKGKDVELRCDPISGHTALYWYRQSLGQGLEFLIYFQGNSAPDKSGLPSDRFSAERTGGSVSTLTIQRTQQEDSAVYLCASSLRAGAIHEQYFGPGTRLTVT.

This clone appeared a single time. The chain carries TRBV27 and TRBJ2-1; 7 bases match TRBD2. Per germline, CDR1 MNHEY and CDR2 SMNVEV (reference sequence). CDR3 length: 16 residues. J was trimmed by 5 bases and V by 5 bases; bases with no gene match: 12. The CDR3 DNA sequence: TGTGCCAGCAGTCCCCTAGGAGCGGGATCCGACAATGAGCAGTTCTTC. The encoded protein is CASSPLGAGSDNEQFF.

This clone was counted a single time. The rearrangement joins TRBV27 to TRBJ1-2; D gene unclear. This CDR3 contains 12 residues. Germline V gives CDR1 MNHEY, CDR2 SMNVEV (reference sequence). Between the trimmed V and J ends, which lost 1 base and 7 bases, there was a span of 7 bases. CDR3 sequence reads: CASSLFSRGYTF. The CDR3 DNA is TGTGCCAGCAGTTTATTCTCCCGTGGCTACACCTTC.

The J gene is TRBJ1-2, the V gene TRBV4-1, with D hard to call. In germline, CDR1 is MGHRA, CDR2 YSYEKL. CDR3 size: 14 residues. Trimming took 0 bases from V and 8 from J, leaving 13 bases between them. CDR3: CASSQDGAGGGYTF. In DNA form, the CDR3 reads TGCGCCAGCAGCCAAGACGGTGCAGGCGGGGGCTACACCTTC.

This chain links TRBV23-1 with TRBJ2-7; 12 bases are shared with TRBD2. TRBV23-1 carries the ORF label, with uncertain function. The CDR3 loop spans 15 amino acids. V was pared by 5 bases and J by 4 bases, with 6 bases of the junction left unmatched. CDR3 region: CASSLTSGRLYEQYF. CDR3 bases: TGCGCCAGCAGTTTGACTAGCGGGAGATTGTACGAGCAGTACTTC.

The chain recombines TRBV11-1 with TRBJ2-3; D gene uncertain. This CDR3 is 14 amino acids long. Trimming removed 1 base from V and 0 bases from J, with 5 bases in between. CDR1 is SGHAT, CDR2 FQDESV, per germline (reference sequence). CDR3: CASSLDRSTDTQYF. The CDR3 DNA follows: TGTGCCAGCAGCTTAGATCGGAGCACAGATACGCAGTATTTT.

This rearrangement joins TRBV11-2 to TRBJ1-1, with D possibly matching TRBD1 (5 bases). The V gene's germline CDR1 is SGHAT and CDR2 FQNNGV. The CDR3 runs to 13 residues. Trimming removed 5 bases at V and 10 bases at J, with 17 bases between. CDR3 amino acids: CASSIHRTGGAFF. Written as DNA, the CDR3 is TGTGCCAGCAGCATACACCGAACGGGGGGAGCTTTCTTT. The complete variable domain, with remaining parts taken from reference TRBV11-2 and TRBJ1-1, reads EAGVAQSPRYKIIEKRQSVAFWCNPISGHATLYWYQQILGQGPKLLIQFQNNGVVDDSQLPKDRFSAERLKGVDSTLKIQPAKLEDSAVYLCASSIHRTGGAFFGQGTRLTVV.

The chain couples TRBV19 to TRBJ1-5; D gene uncertain. Trimming took 4 bases from V and 0 from J, leaving 7 bases between them. The germline V gene has CDR1 LNHDA and CDR2 SQIVND (reference sequence). The CDR3 spans 14 residues. CDR3 in amino acids: CASSKLNSNQPQHF. CDR3 DNA sequence: TGTGCCAGTAGTAAACTGAATAGCAATCAGCCCCAGCATTTT.

This clone occurred a few times. V gene TRBV6-5 combines with J gene TRBJ1-1, with 8 bases identical to TRBD1. Germline CDR1 reads MNHEY; CDR2 reads SVGAGI. CDR3 length: 14 amino acids. V lost 6 bases and J lost 5; bases outside the gene matches: 8. CDR3 sequence (DNA): TGTGCCAGCAGCCACACAGGGGGAGGGACTGAAGCTTTCTTT. It yields the protein CASSHTGGGTEAFF.

With regard to this clone: Other DNA sequences in the same sample also yield this CDR3. The chain employs TRBV19 and TRBJ2-2; D is uncertain. Germline CDR1 and CDR2: LNHDA and SQIVND (reference sequence). The CDR3 loop spans 14 amino acids. The V gene lost 1 base and the J gene lost 1 base, with 4 bases spanning the gap. The CDR3 region is CASSIGRNTGELFF. The DNA of the CDR3 is TGTGCCAGTAGTATAGGTCGGAACACCGGGGAGCTGTTTTTT.

This chain uses TRBV7-9 with TRBJ2-3; D unresolved. There are 13 residues in the CDR3. Trimming left V 6 bases short and J 2 bases short, with 9 bases between. Germline V gene lookup returns CDR1 SEHNR and CDR2 FQNEAQ (reference sequence). DNA of the CDR3: TGTGCCAGCAGTCCGAGTCACACAGATACGCAGTATTTT. It specifies CASSPSHTDTQYF.

The chain recombines TRBV19 with TRBJ2-2, with a tentative D call TRBD1 (6 bases). This CDR3 is built from 17 residues. CDR1 and CDR2 (germline): LNHDA, SQIVND (reference sequence). Trimming shortened V by 4 bases and J by 6 bases, and 21 bases separated the two germline ends. CDR3 coding DNA: TGTGCCAGTAGTAGAGAAGGGACAAGGATGGTCGCCGGGGAGCTGTTTTTT. Translation: CASSREGTRMVAGELFF.

This clone came up once. This chain joins TRBV11-3 and TRBJ2-1, with 12 bases that match TRBD2. CDR3 length: 15 residues. Trimming cost V 5 bases and J 8 bases; bases outside gene matches: 7. Germline CDR1 reads SGHNT; CDR2 reads YENEEA. CDR3 protein: CASSPTSGGTHEQFF. CDR3 sequence (DNA): TGTGCCAGCAGCCCGACTAGCGGGGGTACGCATGAGCAGTTCTTC.

This clone was recorded a few times. J is TRBJ2-3 and V is TRBV5-1; D is perhaps TRBD2 (6 bases). The V gene's germline CDR1 is SGHRS and CDR2 YFSETQ. The germline V and J ends were trimmed by 0 bases and 5 bases, with 19 bases remaining between them. CDR3 length: 17 amino acids. CDR3 residues: CASSLGGSGGYGDTQYF. The CDR3 nucleotides read TGCGCCAGCAGCTTGGGTGGTAGCGGAGGATATGGAGATACGCAGTATTTT.